These T cell receptor beta chains were read from a single sample in a study of blood T cell repertoires in COVID-19. Produced via immunoSEQ multiplex PCR; TCRdb's table is partial and in-frame only. The sample consists of over 200,000 clones, about four fifths of them appearing once. Sequences were obtained from peripheral blood. All receptors come from a man aged 45-60 years with active or convalescent COVID-19. Each CDR3 is given with its conserved first and last residue. Fields, in order: clone size, V gene, D gene, J gene, CDR3 protein, CDR3 DNA. A D gene is named only where the DNA matches it firmly. Some rows have no size entry. The others give once, few or many, or a class for an expanded clone.

once,TRBV5-4,TRBD2,TRBJ2-3,CASSLAAGGPGDTQYF,TGTGCCAGCAGCTTGGCCGCGGGGGGGCCTGGAGATACGCAGTATTTT
once,TRBV6-5,TRBD1,TRBJ1-2,CASSIGQGGYTF,TGTGCCAGCAGTATCGGACAGGGTGGCTACACCTTC
once,TRBV6-1,.,TRBJ1-2,CASSEAGRAYGYTF,TGTGCCAGCAGTGAAGCAGGCAGGGCCTATGGCTACACCTTC
.,TRBV28,.,TRBJ1-4,CASSLPNRAYNEKLFF,TGTGCCAGCAGTTTACCCAACAGGGCCTATAATGAAAAACTGTTTTTT
.,TRBV3-1/TRBV3-2,TRBD1,TRBJ2-7,CASSPRDRVPYEQYF,TGTGCCAGCAGCCCCCGGGACAGGGTCCCCTACGAGCAGTACTTC
.,TRBV19,TRBD1,TRBJ2-1,CASSTPGQVGDNEQFF,TGTGCCAGTAGTACCCCGGGACAGGTAGGGGACAATGAGCAGTTCTTC
.,TRBV19,.,TRBJ2-2,CASSTTANTGELFF,TGTGCCAGTAGTACGACAGCGAACACCGGGGAGCTGTTTTTT
many,TRBV19,TRBD1,TRBJ1-5,CASSMRQGGQPQHF,TGTGCCAGTAGTATGAGGCAGGGGGGTCAGCCCCAGCATTTT
.,TRBV5-1,TRBD2,TRBJ2-7,CASSPGGSFPNHEQYF,TGCGCCAGCAGCCCGGGGGGATCGTTCCCGAACCACGAGCAGTACTTC
.,TRBV24-1,TRBD2,TRBJ2-1,CATSDSGRGALRSHNEQFF,TGTGCCACCAGTGATTCGGGGCGGGGGGCCCTCAGATCCCACAATGAGCAGTTCTTC